This TCR beta chain was captured in a study of T cells after yellow fever vaccination. General observations from the study: Post-booster reappearance was seen for most primary-vaccination clones (roughly 96% CD4, 75% to 90% CD8). Although the secondary response was weaker, it peaked faster, at day 5 versus 15. Any FACS-sorted repertoire could hold abundant clonotypes that contaminate it from the bulk population.

This clonotype was seen repeatedly, ten times or more. The antigen is unknown. Template switching with 5'RACE generated the TCR cDNA and added a universal primer site and UMIs. MiXCR was run by TCRdb on the 5' RACE reads, yielding one entry per CDR3 protein. The table includes 160,000 or so distinct CDR3 sequences, approximately 6.7% detected once. The TCR was taken from a young man who received the YFV17D yellow fever vaccine. The material was CD4+ T cells sorted from PBMCs, obtained 5 to 6 days after the first yellow fever vaccination.

CDR3 sequence: CASSHGRGRAKNIQYF. The DNA of the CDR3 is TGTGCCAGCAGCCATGGGCGGGGCCGGGCCAAAAACATTCAGTACTTC. The chain is built from TRBV3-1 and TRBJ2-4, with D tentatively TRBD2 (6 bases). The CDR3 totals 16 residues. Trimming shortened V by 3 bases and J by 1 base, and 13 bases separated the two germline ends. Germline values: CDR1 LGHDT, CDR2 YNNKEL (reference sequence).